The following is a T cell receptor (beta chain) sequence with its context. The junction had 6 bases not matched to a gene; V was cut back by 0 bases and J by 7 bases. The CDR3 covers 14 residues. In germline, CDR1 is SGHRS, CDR2 YFSETQ. The data originate from a study of technical replicates of blood from a few donors. Sequencing used immunoSEQ multiplex PCR; TCRdb keeps in-frame clones, though not all of them. The data show about 75,000 clones, with around 97% seen just once and under 0.2% held by the top ten. The source material was T cells isolated from PBMCs. This chain uses TRBV5-1 with TRBJ1-1, with TRBD1 matching 7 bases. The clonotype comes from a human donor in good health. The CDR3 spells CASSLAQGRNEAFF. The CDR3 bases are TGCGCCAGCAGCTTGGCACAGGGGAGGAATGAAGCTTTCTTT.